The 26 T cell receptor beta chains presented below share a single source sample, sequenced in a study of blood T cells in healthy people across ages. Primers used in a second PCR of roughly 6 to 11 cycles were a sample-barcoded 5' primer and a J-beta primer mix. In TCRdb, the 5' RACE reads were re-called with MiXCR into one record per CDR3 protein. The sample has about 1,400,000 distinct CDR3 sequences; 35% to 45% are singletons. Source material: blood. The receptors derive from a woman younger than 30 in good health.

This clonotype has only a few counts. The rearrangement links TRBV10-3 to TRBJ1-2; TRBD1 matches 7 bases. Trimming cost V 0 bases and J 0 bases; bases outside gene matches: 7. The CDR3 has 17 residues. Per the germline V gene, CDR1 is ENHRY and CDR2 is SYGVKD. This CDR3 reads CAISESETGRANYGYTF. The DNA for the CDR3 is TGTGCCATCAGTGAGTCAGAGACAGGGCGAGCTAACTATGGCTACACCTTC.

In its sample, this clonotype was seen a few times. The V and J genes are TRBV14 and TRBJ2-4; the match to TRBD2 covers 14 bases. V lost 0 bases and J lost 9; bases outside the gene matches: 7. CDR1 SGHDN and CDR2 FVKESK come from the germline V gene. This CDR3 comprises 17 residues. CDR3 DNA sequence: TGTGCCAGCAGCCAAGATCGGACTAGCGGGAGGCGTGGCATTCAGTACTTC. This encodes CASSQDRTSGRRGIQYF.

This chain connects TRBV12-3 or TRBV12-4 to TRBJ2-3; 12 bases are shared with TRBD2. V lost 7 bases to trimming and J lost 3 bases; unmatched junction nucleotides: 5. The CDR3 has 15 amino acids. CDR3 residues: CASNLAGGPTDTQYF. CDR3 DNA: TGTGCCAGCAACCTAGCGGGGGGGCCGACAGATACGCAGTATTTT.

The V and J genes are TRBV7-9 and TRBJ1-1; no clear D gene. Trimming took off 6 bases at V and 1 base at J, with 12 bases between the two ends. This CDR3 spans 14 amino acids. Germline assignment: CDR1 SEHNR and CDR2 FQNEAQ (reference sequence). The CDR3 here is CASRPENGNTEAFF. In DNA form, the CDR3 reads TGTGCCAGCAGGCCCGAAAATGGGAACACTGAAGCTTTCTTT.

The CDR3, as DNA: TGCGCCAGCAGCTTTGTTGTTTGGGACAGGGGCGGCAATGAGCAGTACTTC. Its translation: CASSFVVWDRGGNEQYF. This sequence joins TRBV5-1 and TRBJ2-7; 10 bases match TRBD1. Looked up from germline, CDR1 is SGHRS and CDR2 is YFSETQ. V lost 2 bases to trimming and J lost 7 bases; unmatched junction nucleotides: 15. The CDR3 has 17 amino acids. Full variable domain (missing parts from reference TRBV5-1 and TRBJ2-7): KAGVTQTPRYLIKTRGQQVTLSCSPISGHRSVSWYQQTPGQGLQFLFEYFSETQRNKGNFPGRFSGRQFSNSRSEMNVSTLELGDSALYLCASSFVVWDRGGNEQYFGPGTRLTVT.

V is TRBV6-1 and J is TRBJ2-1; 16 nucleotides align to TRBD2. The CDR3 contains 20 residues. In germline, CDR1 is MNHNS, CDR2 SASEGT. Trimming removed 5 bases from V and 1 base from J; junction bases left unmatched: 11. The CDR3 loop is CASSRGTSGGAPPSYNEQFF. CDR3 sequence (DNA): TGTGCCAGCAGTCGCGGGACTAGCGGGGGGGCCCCACCTTCCTACAATGAGCAGTTCTTC.

The rearrangement links TRBV5-8 to TRBJ1-2, with D perhaps matching TRBD1 (5 bases). Germline V lookup: CDR1 SGHTS, CDR2 YDEGEE. Deletions cut 4 bases from V and 1 base from J, with 17 bases between. The CDR3 has 16 residues. The CDR3 DNA sequence: TGTGCCAGCAGCGCCTCGCGTGACAGCCTTAACTATGGCTACACCTTC. Protein product: CASSASRDSLNYGYTF. The complete variable domain, with remaining parts taken from reference TRBV5-8 and TRBJ1-2, reads EAGVTQSPTHLIKTRGQQATLRCSPISGHTSVYWYQQALGLGLQFLLWYDEGEERNRGNFPPRFSGRQFPNYSSELNVNALELEDSALYLCASSASRDSLNYGYTFGSGTRLTVV.

The chain combines TRBV20-1 with TRBJ1-6; D may be TRBD1 (6 bases). CDR3 size: 14 residues. The germline V and J ends were trimmed by 3 bases and 4 bases, with 10 bases remaining between them. From germline, CDR1 is DFQATT and CDR2 SNEGSKA (reference sequence). This CDR3 is CSASEGGYNSPLHF. As DNA, the CDR3 is TGCAGTGCTAGTGAAGGGGGGTATAATTCACCCCTCCACTTT.

The V call is TRBV20-1, the J call TRBJ1-3; D unresolved. This CDR3 has 14 residues. Looked up from germline, CDR1 is DFQATT and CDR2 is SNEGSKA (reference sequence). Trimming left V 3 bases short and J 4 bases short, with 13 bases between. The CDR3 nucleotides read TGCAGTGCTAGGGACCGAGTTCTAGGAAACACCATATATTTT. This gives the protein CSARDRVLGNTIYF.

This clonotype was detected a few times. The rearrangement joins TRBV12-3 or TRBV12-4 to TRBJ1-2; no reliable D call. Trimming removed 7 bases from V and 6 bases from J, with 12 bases in between. This CDR3 spans 12 amino acids. The CDR3 coding sequence is TGTGCCAGCACCCCCTCCCGGGATGGCTACACCTTC. Its protein product is CASTPSRDGYTF.

There are a few counts of this clonotype. V gene TRBV20-1 combines with J gene TRBJ2-7; D is ambiguous. V was cut by 8 bases and J by 1 base, with 21 bases left in between. Germline-derived CDR1 and CDR2 are DFQATT and SNEGSKA (reference sequence). This CDR3 spans 15 amino acids. The CDR3 here is CSLNRNTVVSYEQYF. The CDR3, as DNA: TGCAGTCTAAATCGTAATACAGTCGTATCCTACGAGCAGTACTTC.

The gene calls are TRBV7-2 and TRBJ1-1; no clear D gene. The V gene lost 3 bases and the J gene lost 0 bases, with 8 bases spanning the gap. Germline-derived CDR1 and CDR2 are SGHTA and FQGNSA. This CDR3 region has 14 residues. The CDR3 nucleotides read TGTGCCAGCAGCTTGGACGGGATGAACACTGAAGCTTTCTTT. Amino acid sequence: CASSLDGMNTEAFF. Full variable domain (outside the CDR3, taken from reference TRBV7-2 and TRBJ1-1): GAGVSQSPSNKVTEKGKDVELRCDPISGHTALYWYRQSLGQGLEFLIYFQGNSAPDKSGLPSDRFSAERTGGSVSTLTIQRTQQEDSAVYLCASSLDGMNTEAFFGQGTRLTVV.

This clonotype was seen more than once but under ten times. The chain combines TRBV10-3 with TRBJ2-5; TRBD1 aligns across 9 bases. In germline, CDR1 is ENHRY, CDR2 SYGVKD. This CDR3 has 12 residues. J lost 5 bases, V lost 7 bases, and 2 bases had no gene match. The CDR3 coding sequence is TGTGCCATCAACGGACAGGGGGAGACCCAGTACTTC. Protein sequence: CAINGQGETQYF.

The genes are TRBV4-1 and TRBJ2-4; 7 bases are shared with TRBD2. With the DNA end fitting TRBJ2-7 better, the J assignment may be wrong. CDR1 and CDR2 from the germline V gene are MGHRA and YSYEKL. The CDR3 length is 14 residues. The CDR3 DNA reads as TGCGCCAGCAGCCAAGGGAATAGCGGGCACGAGCAGTACTTC. Protein product: CASSQGNSGHEQYF.

The CDR3, as DNA: TGTGCCAGCAGTCGGACAGGGGTGGGCACCGGGGAGCTGTTTTTT. Translating gives CASSRTGVGTGELFF. The V gene is TRBV12-3 or TRBV12-4, the J gene TRBJ2-2, with TRBD1 identical over 9 bases. This CDR3 has 15 amino acids. The junction had 5 bases not matched to a gene; V was cut back by 5 bases and J by 4 bases.

This chain links TRBV20-1 with TRBJ2-2; the match to TRBD1 covers 8 bases. This CDR3 spans 12 amino acids. The trim removed 3 bases at V and 8 bases at J, leaving 2 bases unmatched. CDR1 is DFQATT and CDR2 is SNEGSKA in the germline V gene (reference sequence). The CDR3 reads CSASYRGGELFF. The CDR3 nucleotides are TGCAGTGCTAGTTACAGGGGGGGGGAGCTGTTTTTT.

Concerning this clonotype itself: The germline gene is not matched at one end of the junction; a read error may be the cause. The chain has TRBV7-9 and TRBJ2-7; D is unclear. The CDR3 sequence is 13 residues long. In germline, CDR1 is SEHNR, CDR2 FQNEAQ (reference sequence). The CDR3 loop is CASSLDPHYERYF. CDR3 nucleotide sequence: TGTGCCAGCAGCTTAGACCCCCACTACGAGCGGTACTTC.

This clonotype turned up a few times. In DNA, the CDR3 is TGTGCCAGCAGCTACGAGGGGGAAAAGTTCTTC. It translates to CASSYEGEKFF. This chain joins TRBV2 and TRBJ2-1, with D possibly being TRBD1 (6 bases). Trimming removed 6 bases at V and 14 bases at J, with 14 bases between. Germline V gene data show CDR1 as SNHLY and CDR2 as FYNNEI. The length of the CDR3 is 11 residues.

V is TRBV2 and J is TRBJ2-5; D gene ambiguous. From germline, CDR1 is SNHLY and CDR2 FYNNEI. The CDR3 contains 13 residues. The germline V and J ends were trimmed by 3 bases and 3 bases, with 8 bases remaining between them. CDR3 nucleotides: TGTGCCAGCAGTGAGAATAGGGAAGAGACCCAGTACTTC. Residues: CASSENREETQYF. Full variable domain (remainder filled in from reference TRBV2 and TRBJ2-5): EPEVTQTPSHQVTQMGQEVILRCVPISNHLYFYWYRQILGQKVEFLVSFYNNEISEKSEIFDDQFSVERPDGSNFTLKIRSTKLEDSAMYFCASSENREETQYFGPGTRLLVL.

This clonotype has just a few counts. For the CDR3, the DNA is TGCGCCAGCAGCTTGGATGGGGGGAGCTTCCAAGAGACCCAGTACTTC. Residues: CASSLDGGSFQETQYF. V usage is TRBV5-1 and J usage is TRBJ2-5; weak D call: TRBD2 (6 bases). Trimming removed 0 bases from V and 1 base from J, with 13 bases in between. Germline CDR1 and CDR2: SGHRS and YFSETQ. The CDR3 has 16 residues.

This chain uses TRBV3-1 with TRBJ2-3; 7 nucleotides align to TRBD2. V lost 5 bases, J lost 5 bases, and 10 bases stayed unmatched. Germline assignment: CDR1 LGHDT and CDR2 YNNKEL (reference sequence). The CDR3 spans 15 residues. CDR3 amino acids: CASSGPAGRRDTQYF. CDR3 DNA: TGTGCCAGCAGCGGACCAGCGGGAAGGCGAGATACGCAGTATTTT.

The chain is built from TRBV5-4 and TRBJ2-7, with 7 bases lining up with TRBD2. There are 14 residues in the CDR3. Germline loops: CDR1 SGHNT, CDR2 YYREEE (reference sequence). Trimming removed 2 bases from V and 4 bases from J; junction bases left unmatched: 6. The CDR3 sequence is CASSFGGDLYEQYF. CDR3 sequence (DNA): TGTGCCAGCAGCTTTGGGGGGGATTTATACGAGCAGTACTTC.

The chain uses TRBV20-1 and TRBJ2-1; 10 nucleotides agree with TRBD2. With 3 bases clipped from V and 5 bases from J, the junction kept 19 bases outside the gene matches. Germline loops: CDR1 DFQATT, CDR2 SNEGSKA (reference sequence). The CDR3 runs to 19 residues. The CDR3 nucleotides are TGCAGTGCTAGGCGTCCGGGACTAGCGCCGACACGGGGAGACAATGAGCAGTTCTTC. Translating it yields CSARRPGLAPTRGDNEQFF.

The CDR3 bases are TGTGCCACCAGCGGACGGGAAAAAATCTACGAGCAGTACTTC. It encodes CATSGREKIYEQYF. The chain employs TRBV15 and TRBJ2-7, with TRBD2 as a possible D gene (5 bases). Germline V gives CDR1 LNHNV, CDR2 YYDKDF (reference sequence). V dropped 5 bases and J dropped 3 bases, with 14 bases sitting between them. The CDR3 is 14 amino acids. Together with reference TRBV15 and TRBJ2-7, the CDR3 gives the full variable domain: DAMVIQNPRYQVTQFGKPVTLSCSQTLNHNVMYWYQQKSSQAPKLLFHYYDKDFNNEADTPDNFQSRRPNTSFCFLDIRSPGLGDTAMYLCATSGREKIYEQYFGPGTRLTVT.

The chain is built from TRBV7-6 and TRBJ1-5; D is uncertain. The length of the CDR3 is 13 residues. The V gene's germline CDR1 is SGHVS and CDR2 FNYEAQ. Trimming cost V 2 bases and J 5 bases, with 7 bases left between them. The chain's CDR3 is CASSLFKDQPQHF. The CDR3 DNA reads as TGTGCCAGCAGCTTATTTAAGGATCAGCCCCAGCATTTT.

The CDR3 spells CASSLGQGGYYEQYF. CDR3 sequence (DNA): TGCGCCAGCAGCTTGGGCCAGGGGGGGTACTACGAGCAGTACTTC. The V call is TRBV5-1, the J call TRBJ2-7, with D perhaps assigned TRBD1 or TRBD2 (7 bases each). CDR3 size: 15 residues. Trimming stripped 0 bases from V and 3 bases from J, with 13 bases between. Germline V CDR1 and CDR2: SGHRS, YFSETQ. The variable domain in full, completed from reference TRBV5-1 and TRBJ2-7, reads KAGVTQTPRYLIKTRGQQVTLSCSPISGHRSVSWYQQTPGQGLQFLFEYFSETQRNKGNFPGRFSGRQFSNSRSEMNVSTLELGDSALYLCASSLGQGGYYEQYFGPGTRLTVT.